The 25 T cell receptor beta chains below all came from one sample that was sequenced in a study of patients and donors after allogeneic stem cell transplantation (TCRdb year 2020). Libraries were made using RT-PCR. Sequencing took place on a NextSeq 550. TCRdb handled the public reads itself, with Q25 trimming in fastp and clone calling in MiXCR, and kept productive beta chains. Each CDR3 protein appears once, grouped with its most common genes and DNA. Counted in this sample were fewer than 500,000 distinct CDR3 sequences; roughly 17% of them appeared once. Less than 8% of the sample lies in the top ten. The specimen was blood, either unsorted or a sorted T cell fraction (not recorded which). The receptors originated from a human donor who was either an allogeneic HSCT recipient or a stem cell or donor lymphocyte infusion donor (not recorded which). It is not recorded whose cells these are; they may come from a transplant donor.

This clonotype was found many times. The V call is TRBV20-1, the J call TRBJ2-1; 9 bases line up with TRBD1. The J segment lost 4 bases and the V segment lost 0 bases, leaving 7 bases of the junction unmatched. Per the germline V gene, CDR1 is DFQATT and CDR2 is SNEGSKA (reference sequence). This CDR3 region has 16 residues. This CDR3 is CSARDPGTGLYNEQFF. The DNA for the CDR3 is TGCAGTGCTAGAGACCCCGGGACAGGGCTTTACAATGAGCAGTTCTTC.

This chain links TRBV7-6 with TRBJ2-7, with a possible D match to TRBD1 (5 bases). Trimming left V 2 bases short and J 2 bases short, with 13 bases between. The CDR3 runs 15 residues. Germline assignment: CDR1 SGHVS and CDR2 FNYEAQ. The CDR3 DNA reads as TGTGCCAGCAGCTTATTTTGGGGCAGTACCTACGAGCAGTACTTC. It yields the protein CASSLFWGSTYEQYF.

This clonotype was seen more than once but under ten times. The chain uses TRBV5-6 and TRBJ1-5; D uncertain. V lost 2 bases and J 4 bases, leaving 7 bases between the germline ends. Germline V gene lookup returns CDR1 SGHDT and CDR2 YYEEEE. This CDR3 is 13 amino acids long. The CDR3 is CASSLSNNQPQHF. The CDR3 nucleotides are TGTGCCAGCAGCTTATCCAATAATCAGCCCCAGCATTTT.

This clonotype was picked up a small number of times. This chain links TRBV3-1 with TRBJ2-7, with 9 positions matching TRBD2. Germline CDR1 and CDR2: LGHDT and YNNKEL (reference sequence). This CDR3 has 19 amino acids. Losses at the gene ends were 3 bases for V and 0 bases for J; bases not matched to a gene: 15. The CDR3 spells CASSHRWTSARGSSYEQYF. The CDR3 coding sequence is TGTGCCAGCAGCCATCGGTGGACTAGCGCCCGAGGGAGCTCCTACGAGCAGTACTTC.

This chain connects TRBV7-9 to TRBJ2-7, with a weak D call TRBD1 (6 bases). The CDR3 consists of 13 residues. The V end lost 2 bases, the J end lost 6 bases, and 11 bases lay between the germline ends. CDR1 and CDR2 from the germline V gene are SEHNR and FQNEAQ (reference sequence). CDR3 nucleotide sequence: TGTGCCAGCAGCTTATCGACAGGAGGCGAGCAGTACTTC. This codes for CASSLSTGGEQYF.

This chain connects TRBV21-1 to TRBJ2-1; no check of the table's D call, TRBD2, against the DNA was made. TRBV21-1 is an annotated pseudogene. This CDR3 contains 16 residues. CDR3 region: CASGAFSRESYNEQFF. The CDR3 DNA sequence: TGTGCCAGCGGGGCATTTTCGCGGGAGTCCTACAATGAGCAGTTCTTC.

The chain employs TRBV5-1 and TRBJ1-2; D is perhaps TRBD1 (5 bases). Trimming stripped 4 bases from V and 8 bases from J, with 21 bases between. This CDR3 is 15 amino acids long. CDR1 is SGHRS and CDR2 is YFSETQ in the germline V gene. The CDR3 DNA sequence: TGCGCCAGCAGCAAATCCGGGACGAGCTTCGAGGGCTACACCTTC. Encoded protein: CASSKSGTSFEGYTF.

The chain recombines TRBV5-1 with TRBJ2-2; D remains ambiguous. V lost 2 bases and J lost 2, with 10 bases in between. The CDR3 runs to 15 residues. Germline V gene sequence: CDR1 SGHRS, CDR2 YFSETQ. CDR3 in amino acids: CASSFQRLNTGELFF. The CDR3, as DNA: TGCGCCAGCAGCTTCCAGCGCCTCAACACCGGGGAGCTGTTTTTT. Based on the CDR3 plus reference TRBV5-1 and TRBJ2-2, the full variable domain is KAGVTQTPRYLIKTRGQQVTLSCSPISGHRSVSWYQQTPGQGLQFLFEYFSETQRNKGNFPGRFSGRQFSNSRSEMNVSTLELGDSALYLCASSFQRLNTGELFFGEGSRLTVL.

The chain has TRBV4-3 and TRBJ2-7; 9 bases align to TRBD2. V gave up 4 bases and J gave up 1 base; unmatched junction bases: 8. Germline CDR1 reads LGHNA; CDR2 reads YSLEER. This CDR3 contains 16 residues. CDR3 sequence (DNA): TGCGCCAGCAGCCCTTCCGGGACTAGCTGGTCCTACGAGCAGTACTTC. Its protein product is CASSPSGTSWSYEQYF.

The chain has TRBV5-1 and TRBJ2-2, with unresolved D. CDR3 length equals 14 residues. Trimming stripped 4 bases from V and 4 bases from J, with 11 bases between. In germline, CDR1 is SGHRS, CDR2 YFSETQ. DNA of the CDR3: TGCGCCAGCAGCACGGGTGGTAGCACCGGGGAGCTGTTTTTT. This codes for CASSTGGSTGELFF. Based on the CDR3 plus reference TRBV5-1 and TRBJ2-2, the full variable domain is KAGVTQTPRYLIKTRGQQVTLSCSPISGHRSVSWYQQTPGQGLQFLFEYFSETQRNKGNFPGRFSGRQFSNSRSEMNVSTLELGDSALYLCASSTGGSTGELFFGEGSRLTVL.

A few counts support this clonotype. This chain uses TRBV27 with TRBJ2-3; D is possibly TRBD2 (6 bases). Germline loops: CDR1 MNHEY, CDR2 SMNVEV (reference sequence). V dropped 3 bases and J dropped 0 bases, with 19 bases sitting between them. The CDR3 totals 18 residues. CDR3 protein: CASSFWGDRKTSTDTQYF. DNA for the CDR3: TGTGCCAGCAGTTTTTGGGGGGACCGCAAGACTAGCACAGATACGCAGTATTTT.

J is TRBJ1-1 and V is TRBV6-1; D gene unclear. This CDR3 has 15 residues. Trimming took off 7 bases at V and 3 bases at J, with 18 bases between the two ends. From germline, CDR1 is MNHNS and CDR2 SASEGT. CDR3 sequence (DNA): TGTGCCAGCAAATTAGCTGGATCGGGTGACACTGAAGCTTTCTTT. This sequence encodes CASKLAGSGDTEAFF.

This clonotype has more than one count but fewer than ten. J is TRBJ2-1 and V is TRBV19, with D hard to call. This CDR3 comprises 11 residues. Trimming left V 3 bases short and J 15 bases short, with 12 bases between. Germline V gives CDR1 LNHDA, CDR2 SQIVND (reference sequence). CDR3 sequence reads: CASSIGRNRFF. Here the CDR3 DNA reads TGTGCCAGTAGTATTGGACGGAACCGGTTCTTC. The full variable domain, its missing parts supplied by reference TRBV19 and TRBJ2-1, is DGGITQSPKYLFRKEGQNVTLSCEQNLNHDAMYWYRQDPGQGLRLIYYSQIVNDFQKGDIAEGYSVSREKKESFPLTVTSAQKNPTAFYLCASSIGRNRFFGPGTRLTVL.

This clonotype was detected only a few times. The chain carries TRBV5-6 and TRBJ2-3; 7 positions agree with TRBD2. J gave up 3 bases and V 3 bases, and 4 bases lay outside the gene matches. CDR3 length equals 14 residues. Germline CDR1 and CDR2: SGHDT and YYEEEE. The CDR3, as DNA: TGTGCCAGCAGCTCCGGGACTAAGACAGATACGCAGTATTTT. It is translated as CASSSGTKTDTQYF.

The rearrangement joins TRBV4-2 to TRBJ2-7; either TRBD1 or TRBD2 may supply D (5 bases each). This CDR3 comprises 18 residues. Germline V gene sequence: CDR1 LGHNA, CDR2 YNFKEQ. V lost 0 bases and J 1 base, leaving 19 bases between the germline ends. CDR3 sequence (DNA): TGTGCCAGCAGCCAAGATCCCGGGACCTTGTACGGGTCCTACGAGCAGTACTTC. Amino acids: CASSQDPGTLYGSYEQYF.

A single count supports this clonotype. V gene TRBV18 combines with J gene TRBJ1-1; D is uncertain. There are 14 residues in the CDR3. Germline CDR1 reads KGHSH; CDR2 reads LQKENI. Trimming removed 5 bases at V and 1 base at J, with 11 bases between. In DNA form, the CDR3 reads TGTGCCAGCTCATCAGGCGGGCAGAACACTGAAGCTTTCTTT. Translation: CASSSGGQNTEAFF.

This clonotype was counted many times. The chain is built from TRBV20-1 and TRBJ2-2; TRBD2 matches at 9 bases. Germline assignment: CDR1 DFQATT and CDR2 SNEGSKA (reference sequence). The CDR3 spans 15 residues. J lost 2 bases, V lost 3 bases, and 4 bases had no gene match. DNA for the CDR3: TGCAGTGCTAGCGAGCGGGGGGCTAACACCGGGGAGCTGTTTTTT. Amino acids: CSASERGANTGELFF.

The chain has TRBV4-1 and TRBJ2-3; 7 bases line up with TRBD2. V was pared by 1 base and J by 3 bases, with 10 bases of the junction left unmatched. In germline, CDR1 is MGHRA, CDR2 YSYEKL. The CDR3 has 17 residues. The CDR3 spells CASSQVVRGRRTDTQYF. For the CDR3, the DNA is TGCGCCAGCAGCCAAGTAGTCCGCGGGAGAAGGACAGATACGCAGTATTTT.

CDR3: CASTLVVRAEAFF. The CDR3 DNA reads as TGTGCCAGCACTCTAGTGGTAAGGGCTGAAGCTTTCTTT. This chain connects TRBV6-6 to TRBJ1-1; no clear D gene. Trimming took off 7 bases at V and 6 bases at J, with 15 bases between the two ends. The length of the CDR3 is 13 residues. CDR1 and CDR2 from the germline V gene are MNHNY and SVGAGI (reference sequence).

The chain joins TRBV27 to TRBJ2-1; maybe TRBD2 (5 bases). The CDR3 consists of 15 residues. Germline V gene sequence: CDR1 MNHEY, CDR2 SMNVEV (reference sequence). V was trimmed by 7 bases and J by 4 bases, leaving 17 bases between them. CDR3 sequence reads: CASTSLGGPYNEQFF. As DNA, the CDR3 is TGTGCCAGCACCTCCCTTGGAGGTCCGTACAATGAGCAGTTCTTC.

The rearrangement links TRBV2 to TRBJ2-6, with TRBD1 identical over 9 bases. CDR3 length: 14 amino acids. Per germline, CDR1 SNHLY and CDR2 FYNNEI. With 11 bases clipped from V and 4 bases from J, the junction kept 6 bases outside the gene matches. As DNA, the CDR3 is TGTGCCGGATCACAGGGGGCCGGGGCCAACGTCCTGACTTTC. Protein product: CAGSQGAGANVLTF.

V is TRBV20-1 and J is TRBJ1-5, with D perhaps TRBD1 (6 bases). Trimming removed 6 bases at V and 1 base at J, with 13 bases between. This CDR3 is 14 amino acids long. The germline V gene has CDR1 DFQATT and CDR2 SNEGSKA (reference sequence). This CDR3 is CSAPPGASNQPQHF. The CDR3, as DNA: TGCAGTGCCCCCCCGGGGGCGAGCAATCAGCCCCAGCATTTT.

In this sample, this clonotype turned up many times. The chain combines TRBV5-1 with TRBJ2-5; D is ambiguous. The CDR3 sequence is 13 residues long. V was pared by 0 bases and J by 4 bases, with 7 bases between. Looked up from germline, CDR1 is SGHRS and CDR2 is YFSETQ. This chain's CDR3 is CASSLGGRETQYF. The CDR3 nucleotides read TGCGCCAGCAGCTTGGGCGGCAGAGAGACCCAGTACTTC. Together with reference TRBV5-1 and TRBJ2-5, the CDR3 gives the full variable domain: KAGVTQTPRYLIKTRGQQVTLSCSPISGHRSVSWYQQTPGQGLQFLFEYFSETQRNKGNFPGRFSGRQFSNSRSEMNVSTLELGDSALYLCASSLGGRETQYFGPGTRLLVL.

With regard to this clonotype: This clone may be a read error of a much larger clone one base away. The gene calls are TRBV12-3 or TRBV12-4 and TRBJ2-1; D might be TRBD2 (5 bases). This CDR3 is 13 amino acids long. CDR3 nucleotide sequence: TGTGCCAGCAGTCCCTCCAGCGGTAATGTGCAGTTCTTC. Its translation is CASSPSSGNVQFF.

In its sample, this clonotype was seen many times. The rearrangement joins TRBV5-1 to TRBJ2-3; D might be TRBD2 (5 bases). The CDR3 is 15 amino acids. Germline CDR1 reads SGHRS; CDR2 reads YFSETQ. The V end lost 5 bases, the J end lost 2 bases, and 15 bases lay between the germline ends. The chain's CDR3 is CASRMSGADTDTQYF. The CDR3, as DNA: TGCGCCAGCAGGATGAGCGGAGCCGACACAGATACGCAGTATTTT.